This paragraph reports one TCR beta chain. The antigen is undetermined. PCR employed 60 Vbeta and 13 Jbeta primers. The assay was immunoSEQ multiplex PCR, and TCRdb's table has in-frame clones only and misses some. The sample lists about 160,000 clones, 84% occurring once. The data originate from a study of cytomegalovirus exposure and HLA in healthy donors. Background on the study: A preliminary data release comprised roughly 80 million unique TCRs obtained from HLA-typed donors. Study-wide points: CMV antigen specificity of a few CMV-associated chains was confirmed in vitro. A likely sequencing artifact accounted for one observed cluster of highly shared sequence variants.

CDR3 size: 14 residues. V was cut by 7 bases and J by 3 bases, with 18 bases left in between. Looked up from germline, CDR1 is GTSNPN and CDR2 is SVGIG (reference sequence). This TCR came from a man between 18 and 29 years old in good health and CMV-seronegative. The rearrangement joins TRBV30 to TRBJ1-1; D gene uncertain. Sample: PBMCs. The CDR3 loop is CALWANPRDTEAFF. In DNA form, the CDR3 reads TGTGCCTTATGGGCAAACCCGAGGGACACTGAAGCTTTCTTT.